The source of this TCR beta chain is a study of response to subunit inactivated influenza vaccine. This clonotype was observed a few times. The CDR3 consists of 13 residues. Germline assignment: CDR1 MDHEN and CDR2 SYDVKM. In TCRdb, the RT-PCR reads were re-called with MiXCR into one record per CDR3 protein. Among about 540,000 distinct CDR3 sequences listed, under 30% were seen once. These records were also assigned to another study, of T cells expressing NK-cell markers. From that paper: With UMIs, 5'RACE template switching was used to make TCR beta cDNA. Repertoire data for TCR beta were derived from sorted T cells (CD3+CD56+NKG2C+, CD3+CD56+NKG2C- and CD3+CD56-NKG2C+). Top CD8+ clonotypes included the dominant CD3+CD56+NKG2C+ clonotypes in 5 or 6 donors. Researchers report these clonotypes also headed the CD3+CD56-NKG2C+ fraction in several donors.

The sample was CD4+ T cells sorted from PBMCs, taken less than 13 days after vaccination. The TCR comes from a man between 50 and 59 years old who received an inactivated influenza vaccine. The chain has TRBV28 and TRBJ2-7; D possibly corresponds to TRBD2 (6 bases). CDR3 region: CAAVGGPLYEQYF. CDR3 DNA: TGTGCGGCCGTGGGGGGACCCCTCTACGAGCAGTACTTC.